One TCR beta chain is described in this entry. A split of CD4+ cells into CD45RA+ naive and CD45RA-negative memory subsets was performed. The sample is drawn from a study of shared clonotypes between healthy human individuals. Sequenced by immunoSEQ multiplex PCR; TCRdb stores in-frame clones only, minus some. Here the sample spans about 960,000 clones, 76% being singletons. CDR3 length equals 14 residues. V was pared by 3 bases and J by 8 bases, with 13 bases between. Germline V lookup: CDR1 KGHSH, CDR2 LQKENI. The sequence derives from a man younger than 30 in good health. The chain has TRBV18 and TRBJ1-4, with D possibly TRBD1 on 6 matching bases. The sequenced sample was memory CD4+ T cells sorted from blood. Subset here: CD45RA-negative fraction. The CDR3, as DNA: TGTGCCAGCTCACCCCGGGGGGCGGACGAAAAACTGTTTTTT. It codes for CASSPRGADEKLFF.